This T cell receptor beta chain was captured in a study of shared clonotypes between healthy human individuals. Worth noting for this clone: Its specificity is not known.

Sequencing was performed with immunoSEQ multiplex PCR; in TCRdb, only in-frame clones are kept and a portion is missing. The sample lists approximately 2,300,000 clones; under 95% were seen once. Study-wide points: Non-shared clonotypes displayed generation probabilities falling below those of clonotypes present in all four donors.

The sequence was obtained from a man between 18 and 29 years old in good health. Some clones in this sample may be carry-over from other donors' samples. The sample taken for sequencing was naive CD4+ T cells from PBMCs. Indicated subset: CD45RA+ positively selected.

The CDR3 reads CASSTGRATNEKLFF. DNA for the CDR3: TGTGCCAGCAGTACCGGACGGGCAACTAATGAAAAACTGTTTTTT. The chain combines TRBV7-9 with TRBJ1-4; D is undetermined. V lost 6 bases and J lost 0, with 11 bases in between. In germline, CDR1 is SEHNR, CDR2 FQNEAQ (reference sequence). The CDR3 runs to 15 residues.